These 20 T cell receptor beta chains share one sample of origin, sequenced in a study of vaccination effects on CD4 cells after COVID-19. For these TCRs, the target antigens are not known. TCRdb's copy holds only in-frame clones and misses some; the assay was immunoSEQ multiplex PCR. The sample records tens of thousands of clones, approximately 79% being singletons. Antigen-specific CD4+ T cells expanded by the ViraFEST assay with viral peptide pools were then sequenced. With approximately 10 days of culture completed, CD4+ T cells were isolated. Among the vaccine recipients, none had a prior SARS-CoV-2 infection, and nucleocapsid antibodies were negative. The material was CD4+ T cells from PBMCs cultured with HCoV-NL63 spike peptides, obtained before COVID-19 vaccination. The receptors here all came from a human donor who received a COVID-19 vaccine.

This chain links TRBV7-2 with TRBJ1-2, with D maybe TRBD1 (6 bases). The CDR3 is 15 amino acids. V dropped 4 bases and J dropped 6 bases, with 18 bases sitting between them. The germline CDR1 and CDR2 sequences are SGHTA and FQGNSA. CDR3 sequence (DNA): TGTGCCAGCAGCTCCCCTCCACAGGGCGCTAATGGCTACACCTTC. Translation: CASSSPPQGANGYTF.

The chain couples TRBV24-1 to TRBJ1-5; 8 bases match TRBD1. Germline CDR1 KGHDR, CDR2 SFDVKD. V shed 3 bases and J 5 bases; nucleotides not matched to a gene: 8. This CDR3 comprises 16 residues. The CDR3 DNA is TGTGCCACCAGTGATCCCCGGCAGGGGGCGGATCAGCCCCAGCATTTT. This sequence encodes CATSDPRQGADQPQHF.

The chain is built from TRBV3-1 (or the pseudogene TRBV3-2) and TRBJ1-6, with D perhaps TRBD1 (5 bases). Per the germline V gene, CDR1 is LGHDT and CDR2 is YNNKEL (reference sequence). Trimming stripped 5 bases from V and 6 bases from J, with 14 bases between. The CDR3 length is 15 residues. The CDR3 nucleotides are TGTGCCAGCAGCGCCCAGGGTCGGTCTAATTCACCCCTCCACTTT. Translating gives CASSAQGRSNSPLHF.

The rearrangement joins TRBV5-1 to TRBJ2-5; 7 nucleotides match TRBD1. V lost 4 bases, J lost 3 bases, and 3 bases stayed unmatched. The CDR3 is made up of 13 amino acids. CDR1 is SGHRS, CDR2 YFSETQ, per germline. The CDR3 spells CASSRDSKETQYF. DNA of the CDR3: TGCGCCAGCAGCCGGGACAGCAAAGAGACCCAGTACTTC.

Here the CDR3 reads CASAPRGDAEAFF. As DNA, the CDR3 is TGTGCCAGCGCCCCCAGGGGTGACGCTGAAGCTTTCTTT. V gene TRBV2 combines with J gene TRBJ1-1; D is possibly TRBD1 (6 bases). Germline CDR1 reads SNHLY; CDR2 reads FYNNEI. The CDR3 has 13 residues. Trimming removed 8 bases from V and 6 bases from J, with 16 bases in between.

The V call is TRBV11-3, the J call TRBJ2-1; 9 bases agree with TRBD2. V lost 0 bases, J lost 15 bases, and 6 bases stayed unmatched. Germline CDR1 reads SGHNT; CDR2 reads YENEEA. This CDR3 is 13 amino acids long. CDR3 nucleotides: TGTGCCAGCAGCTTAGATCGCGCTAGCGGGGTGTTCTTC. This encodes CASSLDRASGVFF.

This clone occurred once. The chain is built from TRBV11-2 and TRBJ1-5; D uncertain. Germline V CDR1 and CDR2: SGHAT, FQNNGV. With 5 bases removed from V and 1 base from J, the gap between germline ends came to 15 bases. CDR3 length equals 16 residues. The DNA of the CDR3 is TGTGCCAGCAGCCTAAGTCCTAGAGAAAGCAATCAGCCCCAGCATTTT. Residues: CASSLSPRESNQPQHF.

This chain joins TRBV6-5 and TRBJ2-7, with 7 bases fitting TRBD1. The V gene end was trimmed by 5 bases and the J gene end by 3 bases; junction bases not matched to a gene: 7. Germline V gene data show CDR1 as MNHEY and CDR2 as SVGAGI. This CDR3 is 14 amino acids long. CDR3 in amino acids: CASSPGTAYYEQYV. CDR3 DNA sequence: TGTGCCAGCAGTCCCGGGACAGCATACTACGAGCAGTACGTC.

The rearrangement uses TRBV7-3 and TRBJ2-5; D not certain. CDR1 and CDR2 (germline): SGHTA, FQGTGA. V gave up 1 base and J gave up 1 base, with 4 bases separating them. CDR3 length: 13 residues. CDR3: CASSLIPQETQYF. The DNA for the CDR3 is TGTGCCAGCAGCTTAATCCCCCAAGAGACCCAGTACTTC. The whole variable domain, filled in from reference TRBV7-3 and TRBJ2-5, reads GAGVSQTPSNKVTEKGKYVELRCDPISGHTALYWYRQSLGQGPEFLIYFQGTGAADDSGLPNDRFFAVRPEGSVSTLKIQRTERGDSAVYLCASSLIPQETQYFGPGTRLLVL.

In nucleotides, the CDR3 is TGCGCCAGCAGCCCTGGACAGGGCCACACTGAAGCTTTCTTT. It specifies CASSPGQGHTEAFF. The chain uses TRBV5-1 and TRBJ1-1; TRBD1 matches at 8 bases. The CDR3 is 14 amino acids. Germline loops: CDR1 SGHRS, CDR2 YFSETQ. The junction had 5 bases not matched to a gene; V was cut back by 4 bases and J by 3 bases.

A remark on this clone: Relative to the germline gene, one junction end is altered; a read error may explain this. The rearrangement links TRBV28 to TRBJ1-2; TRBD1 agrees at 8 bases. Germline-derived CDR1 and CDR2 are MDHEN and SYDVKM. The CDR3 loop spans 12 amino acids. The CDR3 loop is CASSPTGAVVPF. CDR3 DNA sequence: TGTGCCAGCAGTCCGACAGGGGCCGTTGTTCCCTTC.

The chain recombines TRBV29-1 with TRBJ2-6; 8 bases line up with TRBD1. J gave up 0 bases and V 5 bases, and 3 bases lay outside the gene matches. The germline V gene has CDR1 SQVTM and CDR2 ANQGSEA. The CDR3 loop spans 15 amino acids. In DNA, the CDR3 is TGCAGCGTTCTAGGACAGGGCTCTGGGGCCAACGTCCTGACTTTC. Its translation is CSVLGQGSGANVLTF.

This clone was counted a few times. The CDR3 DNA is TGTGCCAGCCAATCTAGCGGGGGGGACTACAATGAGCAGTTCTTC. Translated, it gives CASQSSGGDYNEQFF. The chain uses TRBV9 and TRBJ2-1; 12 bases are a match to TRBD2. J lost 3 bases, V lost 7 bases, and 5 bases had no gene match. From germline, CDR1 is SGDLS and CDR2 YYNGEE. CDR3 length: 15 residues.

This clone was seen more than once but under ten times. The chain joins TRBV2 to TRBJ1-2; possibly TRBD1 for D (5 bases). Germline assignment: CDR1 SNHLY and CDR2 FYNNEI. The V end lost 4 bases, the J end lost 7 bases, and 13 bases lay between the germline ends. The length of the CDR3 is 13 residues. CDR3 sequence (DNA): TGTGCCAGCAGTGTTGTGCAGGGCCGTGGCTACACCTTC. It translates to CASSVVQGRGYTF.

The V gene is TRBV12-5, the J gene TRBJ1-5; D is perhaps TRBD1 (5 bases). V was shortened by 1 base and J by 7 bases, with 8 bases between the two germline ends. Per the germline V gene, CDR1 is LGHNT and CDR2 is FRNRAP. This CDR3 is built from 13 residues. The CDR3 loop is CASGLDQGQPQHF. CDR3 DNA sequence: TGTGCTAGTGGTTTGGACCAGGGACAGCCCCAGCATTTT.

V usage is TRBV28 and J usage is TRBJ2-3; TRBD1 matches at 8 bases. The V and J ends lost 7 bases and 5 bases, in that order; junction bases with no gene match: 8. This CDR3 spans 14 amino acids. Germline CDR1 reads MDHEN; CDR2 reads SYDVKM. As DNA, the CDR3 is TGTGCCAGCATTGGCAGGGGGCGCGTAGATACGCAGTATTTT. Translated, it gives CASIGRGRVDTQYF.

This clone was seen a single time. The chain has TRBV7-9 and TRBJ2-3; 9 nucleotides line up with TRBD2. Germline V gene lookup returns CDR1 SEHNR and CDR2 FQNEAQ (reference sequence). Trimming at V came to 4 bases and at J to 4 bases, leaving 3 bases not matched to a gene. This CDR3 region has 14 residues. The DNA of the CDR3 is TGTGCCAGCAGCTCTAGCGGGGCCTCAGATACGCAGTATTTT. Translating gives CASSSSGASDTQYF.

The chain recombines TRBV5-1 with TRBJ1-1; D is undetermined. Germline V gene sequence: CDR1 SGHRS, CDR2 YFSETQ. This CDR3 is built from 15 residues. V lost 3 bases and J lost 4, with 16 bases in between. The CDR3 here is CASSSFPGIGTEAFF. The CDR3 DNA reads TGCGCCAGCAGCTCTTTTCCGGGGATAGGCACTGAAGCTTTCTTT.

V usage is TRBV9 and J usage is TRBJ1-1; 9 bases fit TRBD1. The CDR3 runs to 15 residues. The V gene end was trimmed by 0 bases and the J gene end by 4 bases; junction bases not matched to a gene: 4. Germline lookup yields CDR1 SGDLS and CDR2 YYNGEE. CDR3 bases: TGTGCCAGCAGCGTAGTGGGACAGGGAAGCACTGAAGCTTTCTTT. It is translated as CASSVVGQGSTEAFF.

This chain uses TRBV6-2 or TRBV6-3 with TRBJ2-1, with 7 bases matching TRBD1. The CDR3 covers 14 residues. Germline V gene lookup returns CDR1 MNHEY and CDR2 SVGEGT. V shed 0 bases, J shed 15 bases, and the junction held 11 bases outside the gene matches. CDR3 coding DNA: TGTGCCAGCAGTTACTCGATAGCCAGGGGGTTATGGTTCTTC. Protein sequence: CASSYSIARGLWFF.